This TCR beta chain was sequenced during a study of identical twins. Germline V gene data show CDR1 as DFQATT and CDR2 as SNEGSKA (reference sequence). V lost 0 bases to trimming and J lost 1 base; unmatched junction nucleotides: 10. This CDR3 is built from 19 residues. This clonotype was counted many times. Each CDR3 protein is one row after TCRdb ran MiXCR on the 5' RACE reads. Of 450,000 or so distinct CDR3 sequences detected, around 18% appear once; the ten largest clones hold approximately 12%. The source is a man in his forties or fifties in good health. The rearrangement joins TRBV20-1 to TRBJ2-7, with 15 bases identical to TRBD2. Sequencing used naive T cells sorted from blood. The CDR3 bases are TGCAGTGCTAGAGATCAAGGACTAGCGGGAGGGCCCGGTTCCTACGAGCAGTACTTC. Amino acids: CSARDQGLAGGPGSYEQYF.